The 21 T cell receptor beta chains below were found in one sample sequenced in a study of shared clonotypes between healthy human individuals. Libraries were prepared by immunoSEQ multiplex PCR; TCRdb keeps only in-frame clonotypes and omits some of them. The sample shows about 820,000 clones, approximately 92% of them seen only once. CD45RO-negative CD8 cells positively selected for CCR7 made up the naive population, which excluded terminally differentiated effector memory CD45RA+ cells. The sample consisted of naive CD8+ T cells sorted from blood. Receptors originate from a man aged 25 to 40 in good health.

The chain links TRBV7-9 to TRBJ2-2, with 7 positions matching TRBD1. Per the germline V gene, CDR1 is SEHNR and CDR2 is FQNEAQ (reference sequence). Germline trimming cut 3 bases from V and 5 bases from J; bases unmatched to any gene: 12. The CDR3 spans 17 residues. The CDR3 nucleotides read TGTGCCAGCAGCTTTCTTAATCGGACAGGAGAAACCGGGGAGCTGTTTTTT. Protein: CASSFLNRTGETGELFF.

As DNA, the CDR3 is TGTGCCAGCAGCTTACGGGGCAGCAATCAGCCCCAGCATTTT. Its protein is CASSLRGSNQPQHF. The rearrangement joins TRBV13 to TRBJ1-5; maybe TRBD1 (5 bases). CDR1 is PRHDT, CDR2 FYEKMQ, per germline (reference sequence). This CDR3 spans 14 amino acids. V was shortened by 2 bases and J by 1 base, with 6 bases between the two germline ends. Full variable domain (remainder filled in from reference TRBV13 and TRBJ1-5): AAGVIQSPRHLIKEKRETATLKCYPIPRHDTVYWYQQGPGQDPQFLISFYEKMQSDKGSIPDRFSAQQFSDYHSELNMSSLELGDSALYFCASSLRGSNQPQHFGDGTRLSIL.

This clone was observed a single time. The chain is built from TRBV28 and TRBJ1-1, with a tentative D call TRBD1 (6 bases). Germline lookup yields CDR1 MDHEN and CDR2 SYDVKM. The CDR3 extends over 13 amino acids. V was cut by 4 bases and J by 5 bases, with 11 bases left in between. This chain's CDR3 is CASSWQGMTEAFF. Here the CDR3 DNA reads TGTGCCAGCAGTTGGCAGGGGATGACTGAAGCTTTCTTT.

The V and J genes are TRBV5-1 and TRBJ2-7, with a possible D match to TRBD1 (6 bases). Germline CDR1 SGHRS, CDR2 YFSETQ. V lost 1 base and J lost 4, with 15 bases in between. CDR3 length equals 15 residues. The CDR3 protein is CASSLTGSGSYEQYF. The CDR3 bases are TGCGCCAGCAGCTTGACAGGGAGTGGCTCTTACGAGCAGTACTTC.

The V and J genes are TRBV6-1 and TRBJ2-7; D is uncertain. The CDR3 consists of 12 residues. Germline CDR1 MNHNS, CDR2 SASEGT. With 7 bases removed from V and 3 bases from J, the gap between germline ends came to 10 bases. CDR3 protein: CASKAKDYEQYF. The CDR3 DNA reads TGTGCCAGCAAGGCGAAAGACTACGAGCAGTACTTC.

The genes are TRBV5-4 and TRBJ2-1; 10 nucleotides match TRBD2. The CDR3 sequence is 14 residues long. CDR1 and CDR2 from the germline V gene are SGHNT and YYREEE (reference sequence). The V segment lost 2 bases and the J segment 10 bases; nucleotides outside the gene matches: 6. The CDR3 protein is CASSLTSGTREQFF. In DNA form, the CDR3 reads TGTGCCAGCAGCTTAACTAGCGGGACTCGGGAGCAGTTCTTC.

The chain combines TRBV4-2 with TRBJ1-1; 7 bases are shared with TRBD1. The ends lost 0 bases at V and 2 bases at J; junction bases unmatched: 6. CDR1 and CDR2 from the germline V gene are LGHNA and YNFKEQ. The CDR3 totals 16 residues. This CDR3 is CASSQDEGAVNTEAFF. CDR3 bases: TGTGCCAGCAGCCAAGATGAGGGGGCGGTTAACACTGAAGCTTTCTTT.

In regard to this clone: Other DNA sequences in this specimen translate into the identical CDR3. The chain couples TRBV7-9 to TRBJ2-1; 9 positions match TRBD2. The V and J ends lost 5 bases and 4 bases, in that order; junction bases with no gene match: 9. CDR3 length equals 16 residues. In germline, CDR1 is SEHNR, CDR2 FQNEAQ (reference sequence). CDR3 nucleotides: TGTGCCAGCAGCCGTTTAACTAGCGGGTTATACAATGAGCAGTTCTTC. It specifies CASSRLTSGLYNEQFF.

This clone was counted once. This rearrangement joins TRBV7-6 to TRBJ1-2, with a possible D match to TRBD1 (6 bases). The CDR3 is 14 residues long. The germline V gene has CDR1 SGHVS and CDR2 FNYEAQ. V lost 3 bases, J lost 7 bases, and 15 bases lay in between. The CDR3: CASSFSGAASGYTF. In DNA, the CDR3 is TGTGCCAGCAGCTTTTCAGGGGCTGCTTCTGGCTACACCTTC.

The chain couples TRBV5-1 to TRBJ2-7; the D gene is possibly TRBD1 (6 bases). Germline CDR1 SGHRS, CDR2 YFSETQ. The CDR3 has 16 amino acids. Trimming shortened V by 0 bases and J by 0 bases, and 13 bases separated the two germline ends. The CDR3 loop reads CASSLGQEVSSYEQYF. The CDR3 coding sequence is TGCGCCAGCAGCTTGGGACAGGAGGTTAGCTCCTACGAGCAGTACTTC.

V and J are TRBV11-3 and TRBJ2-1; TRBD2 aligns across 9 bases. The CDR3 totals 16 residues. From germline, CDR1 is SGHNT and CDR2 YENEEA. V shed 4 bases, J shed 7 bases, and the junction held 11 bases outside the gene matches. The CDR3 is CASSSRTSELKNEQFF. Written as DNA, the CDR3 is TGTGCCAGCAGCTCTCGGACTAGCGAGCTTAAGAATGAGCAGTTCTTC. Drawing the rest from reference TRBV11-3 and TRBJ2-1, the complete variable domain is EAGVVQSPRYKIIEKKQPVAFWCNPISGHNTLYWYLQNLGQGPELLIRYENEEAVDDSQLPKDRFSAERLKGVDSTLKIQPAELGDSAVYLCASSSRTSELKNEQFFGPGTRLTVL.

The chain carries TRBV6-6 and TRBJ1-1; tentative D call: TRBD1 (5 bases). CDR3 length: 12 residues. V was shortened by 2 bases and J by 5 bases, with 6 bases between the two germline ends. Germline loops: CDR1 MNHNY, CDR2 SVGAGI (reference sequence). The CDR3 DNA is TGTGCCAGCAGTTACGCAGGGACTGAAGCTTTCTTT. Encoded protein: CASSYAGTEAFF.

The chain carries TRBV11-3 and TRBJ2-7; 7 bases fit TRBD1. Germline V gene sequence: CDR1 SGHNT, CDR2 YENEEA. J lost 3 bases, V lost 5 bases, and 7 bases had no gene match. The CDR3 is 14 residues long. CDR3 DNA sequence: TGTGCCAGCAGCGCGAGAGACAGGGTCTACGAGCAGTACTTC. Its translation is CASSARDRVYEQYF. Full variable domain (rest looked up from reference TRBV11-3 and TRBJ2-7): EAGVVQSPRYKIIEKKQPVAFWCNPISGHNTLYWYLQNLGQGPELLIRYENEEAVDDSQLPKDRFSAERLKGVDSTLKIQPAELGDSAVYLCASSARDRVYEQYFGPGTRLTVT.

The chain joins TRBV28 to TRBJ2-5; 10 positions agree with TRBD1. This CDR3 contains 16 residues. The ends lost 5 bases at V and 5 bases at J; junction bases unmatched: 11. Germline V lookup: CDR1 MDHEN, CDR2 SYDVKM. CDR3 residues: CASSISDRGLRETQYF. The CDR3 nucleotides read TGTGCCAGCAGTATAAGCGACAGGGGGCTGCGTGAGACCCAGTACTTC.

J is TRBJ2-7 and V is TRBV14; D uncertain. V lost 0 bases, J lost 3 bases, and 12 bases lay in between. CDR3 length equals 15 residues. Per the germline V gene, CDR1 is SGHDN and CDR2 is FVKESK. The DNA of the CDR3 is TGTGCCAGCAGCCAAGAGACGGGTAGGCACTACGAGCAGTACTTC. Translated: CASSQETGRHYEQYF. Full variable domain (remainder filled in from reference TRBV14 and TRBJ2-7): EAGVTQFPSHSVIEKGQTVTLRCDPISGHDNLYWYRRVMGKEIKFLLHFVKESKQDESGMPNNRFLAERTGGTYSTLKVQPAELEDSGVYFCASSQETGRHYEQYFGPGTRLTVT.

The chain is built from TRBV27 and TRBJ2-7; no reliable D call. Germline CDR1 reads MNHEY; CDR2 reads SMNVEV (reference sequence). The V and J ends lost 4 bases and 1 base respectively, with 11 bases between them. This CDR3 comprises 14 residues. CDR3 nucleotide sequence: TGTGCCAGCAGTTCTTACATGGAGTCCTACGAGCAGTACTTC. Its translation is CASSSYMESYEQYF.

The chain links TRBV4-3 to TRBJ2-7, with 10 bases that match TRBD2. The CDR3 covers 16 residues. From germline, CDR1 is LGHNA and CDR2 YSLEER. With V trimmed by 0 bases and J by 5 bases, 7 bases remained unmatched. DNA for the CDR3: TGCGCCAGCAGCCAAGACTCTAGCGGGAGTGTCAACGAGCAGTACTTC. Translation: CASSQDSSGSVNEQYF.

The chain couples TRBV7-2 to TRBJ2-5, with 8 bases identical to TRBD2. CDR1 and CDR2 from the germline V gene are SGHTA and FQGNSA. This CDR3 is 14 amino acids long. Trimming cost V 5 bases and J 5 bases; bases outside gene matches: 7. CDR3 bases: TGTGCCAGCAGCCTCGAGCGGGAGAGGGAGACCCAGTACTTC. Translating gives CASSLERERETQYF.

On this clone: A read error may account for a junction end that differs from germline. This rearrangement joins TRBV27 to TRBJ1-2, with 7 positions matching TRBD1. This CDR3 is built from 14 residues. CDR1 and CDR2 (germline): MNHEY, SMNVEV (reference sequence). The CDR3 nucleotides read TGTGCCACCAGTGAGGGGGCGAGTATCTATGGCTACACCTTC. It is translated as CATSEGASIYGYTF.

For this clone: This specimen includes other DNA sequences encoding the same CDR3. The rearrangement links TRBV27 to TRBJ2-7; 12 bases map to TRBD2. Germline assignment: CDR1 MNHEY and CDR2 SMNVEV (reference sequence). J gave up 1 base and V 2 bases, and 0 bases lay outside the gene matches. The CDR3 runs to 15 residues. This chain's CDR3 is CASSLLAGGSYEQYF. The CDR3, as DNA: TGTGCCAGCAGTTTACTAGCGGGAGGGTCCTACGAGCAGTACTTC.

The chain has TRBV10-2 and TRBJ2-7, with D maybe TRBD2 (6 bases). Trimming removed 7 bases at V and 3 bases at J, with 13 bases between. This CDR3 has 13 amino acids. The germline gives CDR1 WSHSY, CDR2 SAAADI. The CDR3 sequence is CASKSRGDYEQYF. The CDR3, as DNA: TGCGCCAGCAAATCCCGCGGGGACTACGAGCAGTACTTC.